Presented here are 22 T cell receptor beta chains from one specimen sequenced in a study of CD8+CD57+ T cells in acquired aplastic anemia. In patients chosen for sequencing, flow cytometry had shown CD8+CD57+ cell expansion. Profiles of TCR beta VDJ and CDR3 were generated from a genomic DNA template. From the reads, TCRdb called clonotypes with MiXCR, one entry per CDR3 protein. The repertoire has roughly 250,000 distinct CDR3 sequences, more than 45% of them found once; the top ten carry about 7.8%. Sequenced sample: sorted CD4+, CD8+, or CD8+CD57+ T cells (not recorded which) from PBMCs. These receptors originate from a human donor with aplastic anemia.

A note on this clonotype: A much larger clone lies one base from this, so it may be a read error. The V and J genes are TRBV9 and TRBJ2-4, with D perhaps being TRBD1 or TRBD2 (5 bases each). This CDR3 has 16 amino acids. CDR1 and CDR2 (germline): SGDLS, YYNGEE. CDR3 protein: CASSVELQGDKDIQYF. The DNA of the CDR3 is TGTGCCAGCAGCGTAGAGCTTCAGGGAGACAAAGACATTCAGTACTTC.

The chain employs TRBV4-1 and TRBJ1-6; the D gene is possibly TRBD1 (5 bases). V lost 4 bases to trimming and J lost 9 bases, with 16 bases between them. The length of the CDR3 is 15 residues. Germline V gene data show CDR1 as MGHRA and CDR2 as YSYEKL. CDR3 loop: CASSRAGGGGSPLHF. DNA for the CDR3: TGCGCCAGCAGCCGAGCTGGGGGGGGAGGTTCACCCCTCCACTTT.

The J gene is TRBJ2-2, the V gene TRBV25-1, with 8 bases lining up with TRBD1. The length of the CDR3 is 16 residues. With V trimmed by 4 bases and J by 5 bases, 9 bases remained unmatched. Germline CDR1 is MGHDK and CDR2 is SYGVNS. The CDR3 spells CASSVLSTGETGELFF. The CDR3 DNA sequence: TGTGCCAGCAGTGTACTTTCGACAGGGGAGACCGGGGAGCTGTTTTTT.

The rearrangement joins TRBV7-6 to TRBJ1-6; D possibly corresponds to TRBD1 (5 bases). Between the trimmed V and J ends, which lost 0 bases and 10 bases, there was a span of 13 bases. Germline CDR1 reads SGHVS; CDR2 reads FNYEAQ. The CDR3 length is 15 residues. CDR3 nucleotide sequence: TGTGCCAGCAGCTTAGCGGTCACAGGTTCCTCACCCCTCCACTTT. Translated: CASSLAVTGSSPLHF.

The DNA of the CDR3 is TGTGCCAGCAGCTCCCAGGACACGTACGAGCAGTACGTC. It translates to CASSSQDTYEQYV. V and J are TRBV7-9 and TRBJ2-7; D might be TRBD1 (5 bases). The germline gives CDR1 SEHNR, CDR2 FQNEAQ (reference sequence). V was pared by 4 bases and J by 4 bases, with 11 bases between. The CDR3 sequence is 13 residues long.

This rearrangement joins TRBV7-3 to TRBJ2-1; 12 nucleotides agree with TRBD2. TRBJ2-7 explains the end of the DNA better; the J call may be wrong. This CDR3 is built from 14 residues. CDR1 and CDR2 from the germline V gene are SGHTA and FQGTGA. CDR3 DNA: TGTGCCAGCAGCTTATCGACTAGCGGGAGCGAGCAGTACTTC. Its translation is CASSLSTSGSEQYF.

The CDR3: CARPVGGRFELAGGYTF. The CDR3 region has the DNA TGTGCCAGGCCAGTTGGGGGGCGCTTCGAATTGGCGGGTGGCTACACCTTC. V usage is TRBV2 and J usage is TRBJ1-2; weak D call: TRBD1 (6 bases). The CDR3 length is 17 residues. Trimming pared 9 bases from V and 7 bases from J, leaving 30 bases between. The germline V gene encodes CDR1 SNHLY and CDR2 FYNNEI.

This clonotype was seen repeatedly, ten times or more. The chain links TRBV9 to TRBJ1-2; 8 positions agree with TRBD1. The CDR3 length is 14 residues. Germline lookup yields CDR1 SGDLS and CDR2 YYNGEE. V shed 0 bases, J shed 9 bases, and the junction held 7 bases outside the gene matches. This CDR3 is CASSVGFGTGSYTF. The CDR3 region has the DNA TGTGCCAGCAGCGTAGGTTTCGGGACAGGAAGCTACACCTTC.

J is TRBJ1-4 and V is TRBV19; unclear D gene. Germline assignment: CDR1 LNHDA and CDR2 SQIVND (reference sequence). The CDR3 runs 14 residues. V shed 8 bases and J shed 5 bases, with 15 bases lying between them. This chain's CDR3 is CASRLGLQNEKLFF. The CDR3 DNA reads TGTGCCAGTCGTCTCGGGCTGCAAAATGAAAAACTGTTTTTT. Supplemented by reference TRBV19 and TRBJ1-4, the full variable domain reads DGGITQSPKYLFRKEGQNVTLSCEQNLNHDAMYWYRQDPGQGLRLIYYSQIVNDFQKGDIAEGYSVSREKKESFPLTVTSAQKNPTAFYLCASRLGLQNEKLFFGSGTQLSVL.

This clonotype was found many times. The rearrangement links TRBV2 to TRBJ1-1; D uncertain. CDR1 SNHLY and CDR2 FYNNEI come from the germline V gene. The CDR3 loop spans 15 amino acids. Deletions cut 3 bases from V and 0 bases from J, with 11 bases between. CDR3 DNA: TGTGCCAGCAGTGAGGTCTCTTCAGTGAACACTGAAGCTTTCTTT. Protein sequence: CASSEVSSVNTEAFF.

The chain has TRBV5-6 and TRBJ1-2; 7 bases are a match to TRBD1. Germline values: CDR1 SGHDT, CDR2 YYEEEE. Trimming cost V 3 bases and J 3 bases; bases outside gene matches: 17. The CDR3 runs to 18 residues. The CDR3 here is CASSSYLGDREAYYGYTF. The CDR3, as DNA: TGTGCCAGCAGCTCCTACCTAGGTGACAGGGAGGCCTACTATGGCTACACCTTC.

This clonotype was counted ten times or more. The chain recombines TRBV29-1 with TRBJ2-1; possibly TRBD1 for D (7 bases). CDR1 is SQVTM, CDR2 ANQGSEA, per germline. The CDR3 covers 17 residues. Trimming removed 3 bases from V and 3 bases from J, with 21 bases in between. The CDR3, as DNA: TGCAGCGTTGAGGGAGGACAGGATCAAACGGGCTACAATGAGCAGTTCTTC. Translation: CSVEGGQDQTGYNEQFF.

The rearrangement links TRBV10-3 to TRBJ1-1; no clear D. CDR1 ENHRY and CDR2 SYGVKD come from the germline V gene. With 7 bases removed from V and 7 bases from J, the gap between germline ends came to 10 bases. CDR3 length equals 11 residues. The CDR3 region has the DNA TGTGCCATCAAGGAGGGAGGTGAAGCTTTCTTT. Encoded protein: CAIKEGGEAFF.

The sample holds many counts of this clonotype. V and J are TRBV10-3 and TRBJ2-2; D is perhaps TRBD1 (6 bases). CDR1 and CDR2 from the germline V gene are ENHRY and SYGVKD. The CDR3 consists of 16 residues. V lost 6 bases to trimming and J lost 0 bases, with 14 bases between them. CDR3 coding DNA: TGTGCCATCAGCCCCACAGGGACCACGAACACCGGGGAGCTGTTTTTT. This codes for CAISPTGTTNTGELFF.

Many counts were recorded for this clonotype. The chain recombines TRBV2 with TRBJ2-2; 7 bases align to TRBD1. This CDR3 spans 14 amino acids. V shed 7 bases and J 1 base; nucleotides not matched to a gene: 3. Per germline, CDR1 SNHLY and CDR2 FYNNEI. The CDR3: CASIGGRNTGELFF. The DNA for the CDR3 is TGTGCCAGCATAGGGGGCCGGAACACCGGGGAGCTGTTTTTT. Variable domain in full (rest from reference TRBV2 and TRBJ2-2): EPEVTQTPSHQVTQMGQEVILRCVPISNHLYFYWYRQILGQKVEFLVSFYNNEISEKSEIFDDQFSVERPDGSNFTLKIRSTKLEDSAMYFCASIGGRNTGELFFGEGSRLTVL.

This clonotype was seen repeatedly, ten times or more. Here the CDR3 reads CASSYTTAQGSDEQYF. CDR3 DNA sequence: TGTGCCAGCAGTTACACTACGGCACAGGGAAGCGACGAGCAGTACTTC. J is TRBJ2-7 and V is TRBV6-6; D may be TRBD1 (6 bases). Germline CDR1 is MNHNY and CDR2 is SVGAGI (reference sequence). Between the trimmed V and J ends, which lost 2 bases and 5 bases, there was a span of 19 bases. There are 16 residues in the CDR3.

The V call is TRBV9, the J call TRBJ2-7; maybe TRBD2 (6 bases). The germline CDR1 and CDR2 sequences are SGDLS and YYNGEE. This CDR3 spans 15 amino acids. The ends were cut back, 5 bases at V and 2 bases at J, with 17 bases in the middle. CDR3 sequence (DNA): TGTGCCAGCAGTTTAATTCTTGGGGGGACCTACGAGCAGTACTTC. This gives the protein CASSLILGGTYEQYF.

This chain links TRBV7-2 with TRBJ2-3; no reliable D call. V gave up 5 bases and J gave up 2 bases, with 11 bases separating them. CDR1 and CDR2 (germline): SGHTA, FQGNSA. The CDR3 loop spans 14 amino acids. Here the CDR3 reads CASSPRAHTDTQYF. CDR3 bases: TGTGCCAGCAGCCCCCGGGCCCACACAGATACGCAGTATTTT.

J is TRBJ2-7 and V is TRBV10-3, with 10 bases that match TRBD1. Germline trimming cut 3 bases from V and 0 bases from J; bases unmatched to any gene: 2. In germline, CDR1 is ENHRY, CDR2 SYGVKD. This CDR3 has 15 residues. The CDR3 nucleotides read TGTGCCATCAGTGAACGACAGGGGGCCTCCTACGAGCAGTACTTC. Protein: CAISERQGASYEQYF.

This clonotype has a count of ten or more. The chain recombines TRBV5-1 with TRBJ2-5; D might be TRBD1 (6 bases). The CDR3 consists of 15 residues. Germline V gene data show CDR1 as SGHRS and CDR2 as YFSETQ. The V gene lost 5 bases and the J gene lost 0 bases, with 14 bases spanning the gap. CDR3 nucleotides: TGCGCCAGCAGGTGGTTAGGGGGAGACCAAGAGACCCAGTACTTC. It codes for CASRWLGGDQETQYF. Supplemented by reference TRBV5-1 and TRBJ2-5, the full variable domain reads KAGVTQTPRYLIKTRGQQVTLSCSPISGHRSVSWYQQTPGQGLQFLFEYFSETQRNKGNFPGRFSGRQFSNSRSEMNVSTLELGDSALYLCASRWLGGDQETQYFGPGTRLLVL.

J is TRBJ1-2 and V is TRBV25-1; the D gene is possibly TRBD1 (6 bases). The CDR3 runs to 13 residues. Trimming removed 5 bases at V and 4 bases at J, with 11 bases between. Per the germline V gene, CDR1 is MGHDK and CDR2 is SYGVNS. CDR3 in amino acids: CASSRGASYGYTF. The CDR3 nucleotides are TGTGCCAGCAGTAGGGGGGCGAGCTATGGCTACACCTTC.

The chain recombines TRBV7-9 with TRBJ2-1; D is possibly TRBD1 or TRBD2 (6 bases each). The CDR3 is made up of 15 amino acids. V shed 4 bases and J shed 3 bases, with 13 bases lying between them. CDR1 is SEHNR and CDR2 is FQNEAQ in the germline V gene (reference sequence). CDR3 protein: CASSSRRGLYNEQFF. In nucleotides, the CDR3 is TGTGCCAGCAGCTCCCGACGGGGGCTCTACAATGAGCAGTTCTTC.